A single sample gave rise to the 31 T cell receptor beta chains below, sequenced in a study of blood T cell repertoires in COVID-19. Profiled with immunoSEQ multiplex PCR; TCRdb holds only in-frame clones, not every one. The sample records under 300,000 clones, 80% to 90% being singletons. Sequencing used peripheral blood. Receptors originate from a woman between 40 and 55 years old who had recovered from COVID-19.

The V call is TRBV13, the J call TRBJ1-4; 7 positions agree with TRBD1. The CDR3 has 14 residues. CDR1 and CDR2 (germline): PRHDT, FYEKMQ (reference sequence). Trimming cost V 2 bases and J 10 bases; bases outside gene matches: 7. The CDR3 loop reads CASSLNRGAVKLFF. CDR3 in DNA: TGTGCCAGCAGCTTAAACAGGGGAGCGGTAAAACTGTTTTTT.

This chain uses TRBV29-1 with TRBJ1-1, with D perhaps matching TRBD1 (6 bases). CDR1 is SQVTM and CDR2 is ANQGSEA in the germline V gene. V lost 6 bases, J lost 0 bases, and 11 bases lay in between. The CDR3 consists of 13 residues. The CDR3 protein is CSVGRDMNTEAFF. The CDR3 DNA is TGCAGCGTCGGACGGGACATGAACACTGAAGCTTTCTTT.

There are a few counts of this clone. The chain is built from TRBV4-3 and TRBJ2-3, with 9 nucleotides matching TRBD1. Germline CDR1 is LGHNA and CDR2 is YSLEER. The CDR3 consists of 16 residues. Losses at the gene ends were 3 bases for V and 2 bases for J; bases not matched to a gene: 6. The CDR3: CASSQGQGASTDTQYF. The CDR3 DNA sequence: TGCGCCAGCAGCCAGGGACAGGGAGCGTCCACAGATACGCAGTATTTT.

The rearrangement links TRBV9 to TRBJ2-5; 11 bases line up with TRBD2. The trim removed 6 bases at V and 1 base at J, leaving 5 bases unmatched. The CDR3 covers 15 residues. CDR1 is SGDLS and CDR2 is YYNGEE in the germline V gene. The chain's CDR3 is CASTPTSGVQETQYF. In DNA, the CDR3 is TGTGCCAGCACGCCGACTAGCGGGGTCCAAGAGACCCAGTACTTC. The full variable domain, with the rest looked up from reference TRBV9 and TRBJ2-5, is DSGVTQTPKHLITATGQRVTLRCSPRSGDLSVYWYQQSLDQGLQFLIQYYNGEERAKGNILERFSAQQFPDLHSELNLSSLELGDSALYFCASTPTSGVQETQYFGPGTRLLVL.

This clone was picked up a small number of times. Different DNA sequences within this sample yield the same CDR3. CDR3 DNA: TGCGCCAGCAGCCAAGATAGGGGGAATTCACCCCTCCACTTT. Its translation: CASSQDRGNSPLHF. The V and J genes are TRBV4-3 and TRBJ1-6; tentatively, D is TRBD1 (6 bases). The V and J ends lost 0 bases and 7 bases respectively, with 7 bases between them. The CDR3 totals 14 residues. Germline V gives CDR1 LGHNA, CDR2 YSLEER.

This clone came up once. This chain connects TRBV30 to TRBJ1-3; TRBD1 matches 7 bases. The germline V gene has CDR1 GTSNPN and CDR2 SVGIG (reference sequence). V was clipped by 1 base and J by 4 bases; unmatched bases: 4. The CDR3 has 14 amino acids. CDR3 region: CAWSEGARGNTIYF. The CDR3 bases are TGTGCCTGGAGTGAGGGGGCCAGGGGAAACACCATATATTTT.

The genes are TRBV30 and TRBJ1-3; D unclear. CDR3 length: 14 residues. The V end was cut by 0 bases, the J end by 8 bases, with 14 bases between. Germline V CDR1 and CDR2: GTSNPN, SVGIG (reference sequence). In nucleotides, the CDR3 is TGTGCCTGGAGTGTAGGAGGGAACTCCGACACCATATATTTT. Translation gives CAWSVGGNSDTIYF.

The genes are TRBV7-9 and TRBJ1-1; 7 bases are shared with TRBD1. The CDR3 consists of 14 residues. The germline CDR1 and CDR2 sequences are SEHNR and FQNEAQ (reference sequence). Unmatched junction bases numbered 5, after V lost 5 bases and J lost 2 bases. This chain's CDR3 is CASSPQGGNTEAFF. The CDR3, as DNA: TGTGCCAGCAGCCCCCAGGGGGGTAACACTGAAGCTTTCTTT. The full variable domain, rest sourced from reference TRBV7-9 and TRBJ1-1, is DTGVSQNPRHKITKRGQNVTFRCDPISEHNRLYWYRQTLGQGPEFLTYFQNEAQLEKSRLLSDRFSAERPKGSFSTLEIQRTEQGDSAMYLCASSPQGGNTEAFFGQGTRLTVV.

This rearrangement joins TRBV5-1 to TRBJ1-4, with D possibly TRBD1 on 6 matching bases. Trimming cost V 4 bases and J 6 bases, with 19 bases left between them. CDR1 is SGHRS, CDR2 YFSETQ, per germline. The CDR3 loop spans 16 amino acids. In DNA, the CDR3 is TGCGCCAGCAGCCCCTCCTCCGCAGGGGAGCATGAAAAACTGTTTTTT. Residues: CASSPSSAGEHEKLFF.

The genes are TRBV4-3 and TRBJ2-2, with D perhaps matching TRBD1 (6 bases). V lost 3 bases and J 0 bases, leaving 11 bases between the germline ends. The germline V gene has CDR1 LGHNA and CDR2 YSLEER. The CDR3 extends over 16 amino acids. The CDR3 loop reads CASSHGQGSNTGELFF. The DNA for the CDR3 is TGCGCCAGCAGCCACGGGCAGGGGTCGAACACCGGGGAGCTGTTTTTT.

This chain uses TRBV3-1 (or the pseudogene TRBV3-2) with TRBJ1-1; maybe TRBD1 (5 bases). This CDR3 has 13 residues. CDR1 is LGHDT and CDR2 is YNNKEL in the germline V gene (reference sequence). V lost 4 bases and J lost 11, with 17 bases in between. Written as DNA, the CDR3 is TGTGCCAGCAGCCCCGAAATCGGGACTCGGGCTTTCTTT. Encoded protein: CASSPEIGTRAFF.

This chain links TRBV10-3 with TRBJ1-5; tentatively, D is TRBD1 (6 bases). Between the trimmed V and J ends, which lost 4 bases and 4 bases, there was a span of 8 bases. Looked up from germline, CDR1 is ENHRY and CDR2 is SYGVKD. The CDR3 loop spans 13 amino acids. The CDR3 here is CAISGTVNQPQHF. CDR3 in DNA: TGTGCCATCAGTGGGACAGTAAATCAGCCCCAGCATTTT.

This clone was found once. V usage is TRBV2 and J usage is TRBJ1-2; 7 bases are a match to TRBD1. Germline CDR1 SNHLY, CDR2 FYNNEI. V lost 7 bases to trimming and J lost 7 bases; unmatched junction nucleotides: 9. CDR3 size: 13 residues. In DNA, the CDR3 is TGTGCCAGCAACATACGGACAGGTGGTGGCTACACCTTC. Amino acid sequence: CASNIRTGGGYTF.

This rearrangement joins TRBV27 to TRBJ1-2; D is perhaps TRBD1 (5 bases). With 6 bases removed from V and 8 bases from J, the gap between germline ends came to 16 bases. The CDR3 has 13 amino acids. Germline V gene sequence: CDR1 MNHEY, CDR2 SMNVEV (reference sequence). The DNA for the CDR3 is TGTGCCAGCAGAGGGGTGGGGAGGACCGGCTACACCTTC. It encodes CASRGVGRTGYTF.

This rearrangement joins TRBV30 to TRBJ2-1; 9 bases fit TRBD1. The V gene end was trimmed by 5 bases and the J gene end by 5 bases; junction bases not matched to a gene: 7. Germline V gene sequence: CDR1 GTSNPN, CDR2 SVGIG (reference sequence). CDR3 size: 14 residues. The CDR3 DNA sequence: TGTGCCTGGGACAGGGGGTCCCCCCACAATGAGCAGTTCTTC. Translation: CAWDRGSPHNEQFF.

The CDR3 region is CASSYSAGTSTDTQYF. The CDR3 DNA reads TGTGCCAGCAGTTACTCTGCCGGGACTAGCACAGATACGCAGTATTTT. This chain uses TRBV6-5 with TRBJ2-3, with D possibly being TRBD2 (6 bases). CDR3 size: 16 residues. Trimming removed 0 bases from V and 0 bases from J, with 10 bases in between. Germline V gene sequence: CDR1 MNHEY, CDR2 SVGAGI.

V and J are TRBV2 and TRBJ1-6; the match to TRBD1 covers 10 bases. CDR1 and CDR2 from the germline V gene are SNHLY and FYNNEI. The V and J ends lost 6 bases and 5 bases, in that order; junction bases with no gene match: 16. The length of the CDR3 is 19 residues. CDR3: CASRVPGTGDKEHNSPLHF. The DNA of the CDR3 is TGTGCCAGCAGGGTCCCCGGGACAGGGGACAAAGAACATAATTCACCCCTCCACTTT.

For this clone: A junction boundary mismatches the germline segment, possibly from a read error. The chain couples TRBV20-1 to TRBJ2-7; 9 nucleotides align to TRBD1. Germline-derived CDR1 and CDR2 are DFQATT and SNEGSKA (reference sequence). This CDR3 has 10 residues. The CDR3 reads CSARVGDRDF. The CDR3 coding sequence is TGCAGTGCTAGAGTTGGGGACAGGGACTTC.

The gene calls are TRBV29-1 and TRBJ2-3; TRBD2 agrees at 12 bases. Germline V lookup: CDR1 SQVTM, CDR2 ANQGSEA. CDR3 length: 15 residues. With 6 bases clipped from V and 2 bases from J, the junction kept 6 bases outside the gene matches. CDR3 nucleotides: TGCAGCGTAACTCTAGCGGGGGGGAACACAGATACGCAGTATTTT. Translated: CSVTLAGGNTDTQYF.

This chain links TRBV11-3 with TRBJ2-1; TRBD2 aligns across 7 bases. J gave up 2 bases and V 1 base, and 5 bases lay outside the gene matches. In germline, CDR1 is SGHNT, CDR2 YENEEA. This CDR3 comprises 16 residues. The CDR3 region has the DNA TGTGCCAGCAGCTTAGCCGGGGGGTCCCCCTACAATGAGCAGTTCTTC. Protein sequence: CASSLAGGSPYNEQFF.

This clone was seen a single time. The chain couples TRBV4-3 to TRBJ2-1; 8 bases match TRBD2. CDR1 is LGHNA and CDR2 is YSLEER in the germline V gene. The ends lost 3 bases at V and 0 bases at J; junction bases unmatched: 7. This CDR3 has 17 residues. The CDR3 bases are TGCGCCAGCAGCCACGGGGTAGCGGGGAGCTCCTACAATGAGCAGTTCTTC. This sequence encodes CASSHGVAGSSYNEQFF.

The rearrangement links TRBV6-1 to TRBJ1-4; D is perhaps TRBD1 (5 bases). Trimming took 3 bases from V and 7 from J, leaving 9 bases between them. The CDR3 has 13 amino acids. Germline CDR1 and CDR2: MNHNS and SASEGT. The CDR3 DNA reads TGTGCCAGCAGTGAGGGGGGAAGTGAAAAACTGTTTTTT. Translation: CASSEGGSEKLFF.

J is TRBJ1-2 and V is TRBV14; D possibly corresponds to TRBD1 (5 bases). CDR1 is SGHDN, CDR2 FVKESK, per germline. Between the trimmed V and J ends, which lost 5 bases and 7 bases, there was a span of 14 bases. There are 13 residues in the CDR3. This CDR3 reads CASSALSGSGYTF. Here the CDR3 DNA reads TGTGCCAGCAGCGCCCTTTCAGGGTCTGGCTACACCTTC.

V usage is TRBV4-3 and J usage is TRBJ1-2, with 8 bases aligning to TRBD1. Germline loops: CDR1 LGHNA, CDR2 YSLEER. The V segment lost 0 bases and the J segment 5 bases; nucleotides outside the gene matches: 5. CDR3 length: 15 residues. In DNA form, the CDR3 reads TGCGCCAGCAGCCAAGAGCTCGACAGGGGTTATGGCTACACCTTC. Its translation is CASSQELDRGYGYTF.

The rearrangement uses TRBV19 and TRBJ2-7; TRBD2 aligns across 7 bases. The V segment lost 3 bases and the J segment 6 bases; nucleotides outside the gene matches: 11. Germline V lookup: CDR1 LNHDA, CDR2 SQIVND (reference sequence). CDR3 length: 15 residues. CDR3 residues: CASSMLAETFGEQYF. CDR3 nucleotides: TGTGCCAGTAGTATGCTAGCGGAGACCTTCGGCGAGCAGTACTTC.

The sample holds a few counts of this clone. The chain joins TRBV16 to TRBJ2-7, with 9 bases aligning to TRBD1. Germline loops: CDR1 KGHSY, CDR2 FQNENV. The CDR3 runs to 14 residues. J gave up 5 bases and V 4 bases, and 6 bases lay outside the gene matches. CDR3 sequence: CASSPDRGGNEQYF. The CDR3 DNA follows: TGTGCCAGCAGCCCGGACAGGGGAGGAAACGAGCAGTACTTC.

This chain links TRBV7-2 with TRBJ2-7; the D gene is possibly TRBD1 (5 bases). CDR1 is SGHTA and CDR2 is FQGNSA in the germline V gene. Between the trimmed V and J ends, which lost 5 bases and 1 base, there was a span of 15 bases. The CDR3 is 15 amino acids. The CDR3 DNA follows: TGTGCCAGCAGCACCTCGACAGTTTTTTCCTACGAGCAGTACTTC. This sequence encodes CASSTSTVFSYEQYF. The whole variable domain, remainder taken from reference TRBV7-2 and TRBJ2-7, is GAGVSQSPSNKVTEKGKDVELRCDPISGHTALYWYRQSLGQGLEFLIYFQGNSAPDKSGLPSDRFSAERTGGSVSTLTIQRTQQEDSAVYLCASSTSTVFSYEQYFGPGTRLTVT.

The table lists this clone with a count of one. The rearrangement links TRBV10-3 to TRBJ2-5; 7 bases line up with TRBD2. V shed 3 bases, J shed 0 bases, and the junction held 7 bases outside the gene matches. Germline values: CDR1 ENHRY, CDR2 SYGVKD. This CDR3 spans 16 amino acids. The DNA for the CDR3 is TGTGCCATCAGTGATTCTGCGCGGGGGAACCAAGAGACCCAGTACTTC. Translated: CAISDSARGNQETQYF.

The chain employs TRBV7-8 and TRBJ1-2; tentatively, D is TRBD1 (6 bases). Germline V CDR1 and CDR2: SGHVS, FQNEAQ. The CDR3 consists of 14 residues. Trimming took off 3 bases at V and 7 bases at J, with 15 bases between the two ends. CDR3 residues: CASSLTGPQGGYTF. The DNA for the CDR3 is TGTGCCAGCAGCTTGACAGGTCCTCAGGGTGGCTACACCTTC. The full variable domain, its missing parts supplied by reference TRBV7-8 and TRBJ1-2, is GAGVSQSPRYKVAKRGQDVALRCDPISGHVSLFWYQQALGQGPEFLTYFQNEAQLDKSGLPSDRFFAERPEGSVSTLKIQRTQQEDSAVYLCASSLTGPQGGYTFGSGTRLTVV.

The J gene is TRBJ1-1, the V gene TRBV3-1 (or the pseudogene TRBV3-2), with a weak D call TRBD1 (5 bases). V gave up 4 bases and J gave up 3 bases, with 9 bases separating them. CDR1 and CDR2 from the germline V gene are LGHDT and YNNKEL (reference sequence). This CDR3 region has 13 residues. The CDR3 region is CASSLGAYTEAFF. The CDR3 nucleotides are TGTGCCAGCAGCCTAGGGGCCTACACTGAAGCTTTCTTT.

V is TRBV7-2 and J is TRBJ1-1, with D tentatively TRBD1 (6 bases). This CDR3 contains 15 residues. Trimming took 5 bases from V and 0 from J, leaving 13 bases between them. Germline V gene sequence: CDR1 SGHTA, CDR2 FQGNSA. CDR3 DNA: TGTGCCAGCAGCCTGAACGGGGGGCTGAACACTGAAGCTTTCTTT. Residues: CASSLNGGLNTEAFF.